This TCR beta chain was identified during a study of blood T cell repertoires in COVID-19. The wider study: Whether acute or convalescent, the COVID-19 samples came from the United States, Italy and Spain.

CDR1 and CDR2 (germline): SGHRS, YFSETQ. The CDR3 spans 16 residues. V gave up 6 bases and J gave up 5 bases, with 20 bases separating them. Method: immunoSEQ multiplex PCR; TCRdb's copy keeps in-frame clones and lacks some. Altogether about 84,000 clones are present, nearly 95% being singletons, with the ten largest covering about 4.5%. This chain uses TRBV5-1 with TRBJ2-2, with D maybe TRBD2 (6 bases). Sequencing was done on a sample of peripheral blood. This sequence was found in a human donor with active COVID-19. The donor label of this sample is uncertain. The CDR3 here is CASKREEIIGTGELFF. CDR3 bases: TGCGCCAGCAAGAGGGAGGAAATAATTGGGACCGGGGAGCTGTTTTTT.